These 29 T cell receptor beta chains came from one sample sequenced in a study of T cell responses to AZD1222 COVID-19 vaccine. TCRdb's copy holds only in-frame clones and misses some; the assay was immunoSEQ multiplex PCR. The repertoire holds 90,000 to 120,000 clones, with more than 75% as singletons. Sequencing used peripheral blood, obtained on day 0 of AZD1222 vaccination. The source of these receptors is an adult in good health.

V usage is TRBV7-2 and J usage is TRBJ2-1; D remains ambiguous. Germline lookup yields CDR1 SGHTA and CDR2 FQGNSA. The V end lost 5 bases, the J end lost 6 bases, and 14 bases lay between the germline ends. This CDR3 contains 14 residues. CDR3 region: CASSPPRLLNEQFF. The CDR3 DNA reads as TGTGCCAGCAGCCCCCCTAGACTTCTCAATGAGCAGTTCTTC.

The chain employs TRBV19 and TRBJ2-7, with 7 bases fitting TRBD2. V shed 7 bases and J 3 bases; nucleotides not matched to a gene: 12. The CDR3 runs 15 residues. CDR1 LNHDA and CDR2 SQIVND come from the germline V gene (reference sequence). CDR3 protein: CASKTRWGGDYEQYF. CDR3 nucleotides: TGTGCCAGTAAGACCCGGTGGGGGGGGGACTACGAGCAGTACTTC.

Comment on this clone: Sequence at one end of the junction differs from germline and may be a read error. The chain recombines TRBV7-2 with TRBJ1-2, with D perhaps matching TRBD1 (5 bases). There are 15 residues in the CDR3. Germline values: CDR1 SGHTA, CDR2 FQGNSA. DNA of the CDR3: TGTGCCAGCAGCTTAGACCCTGAGGCGTCGACAGCCCGCTCCTTC. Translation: CASSLDPEASTARSF.

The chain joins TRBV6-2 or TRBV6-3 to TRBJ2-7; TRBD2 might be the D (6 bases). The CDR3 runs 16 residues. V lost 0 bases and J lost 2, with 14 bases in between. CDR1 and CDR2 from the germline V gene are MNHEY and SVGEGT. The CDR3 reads CASSYSIRAGTYEQYF. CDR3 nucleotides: TGTGCCAGCAGTTACTCGATACGGGCGGGGACCTACGAGCAGTACTTC.

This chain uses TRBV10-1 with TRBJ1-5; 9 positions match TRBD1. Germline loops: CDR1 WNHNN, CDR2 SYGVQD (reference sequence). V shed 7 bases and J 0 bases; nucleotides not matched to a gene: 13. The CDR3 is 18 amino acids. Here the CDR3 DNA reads TGCGCCAGCATAAAGGTCCCGGGACAGGGCAGTAGCAATCAGCCCCAGCATTTT. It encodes CASIKVPGQGSSNQPQHF.

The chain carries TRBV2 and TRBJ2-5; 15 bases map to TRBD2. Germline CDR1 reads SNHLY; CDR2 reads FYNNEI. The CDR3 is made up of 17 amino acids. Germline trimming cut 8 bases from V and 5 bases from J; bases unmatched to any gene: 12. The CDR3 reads CASRRTSGGALGETQYF. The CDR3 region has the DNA TGTGCCAGCCGGCGGACTAGCGGGGGGGCCTTAGGGGAGACCCAGTACTTC.

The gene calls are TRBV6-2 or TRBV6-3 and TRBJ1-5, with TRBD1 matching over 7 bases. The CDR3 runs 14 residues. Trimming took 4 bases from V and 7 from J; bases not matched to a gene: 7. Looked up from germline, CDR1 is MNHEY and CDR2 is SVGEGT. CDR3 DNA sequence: TGTGCCAGCAGTTCACGACAGGGATGGCAGCCCCAGCATTTT. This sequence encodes CASSSRQGWQPQHF.

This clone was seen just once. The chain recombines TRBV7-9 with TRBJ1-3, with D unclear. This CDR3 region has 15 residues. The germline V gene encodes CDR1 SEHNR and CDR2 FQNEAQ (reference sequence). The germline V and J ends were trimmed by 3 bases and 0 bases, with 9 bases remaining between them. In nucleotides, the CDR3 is TGTGCCAGCAGCTTCCCCACCCGCTCTGGAAACACCATATATTTT. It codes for CASSFPTRSGNTIYF.

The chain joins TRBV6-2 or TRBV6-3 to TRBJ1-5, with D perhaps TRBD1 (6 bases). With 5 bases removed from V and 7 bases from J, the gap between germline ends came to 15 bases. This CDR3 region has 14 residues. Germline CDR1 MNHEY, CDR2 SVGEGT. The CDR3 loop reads CASSPDSSGQPQHF. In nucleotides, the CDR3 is TGTGCCAGCAGTCCGGACAGCTCTGGGCAGCCCCAGCATTTT.

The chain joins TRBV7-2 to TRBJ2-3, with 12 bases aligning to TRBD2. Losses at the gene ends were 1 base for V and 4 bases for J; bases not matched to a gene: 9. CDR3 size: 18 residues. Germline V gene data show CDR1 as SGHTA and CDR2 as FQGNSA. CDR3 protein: CASSLVASGGASADTQYF. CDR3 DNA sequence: TGTGCCAGCAGCTTAGTGGCTAGCGGGGGGGCCTCGGCAGATACGCAGTATTTT.

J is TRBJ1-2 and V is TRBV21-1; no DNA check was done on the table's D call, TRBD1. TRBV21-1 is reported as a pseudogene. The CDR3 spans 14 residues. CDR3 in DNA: TGTGCCAGCCGGACAGGGAAAGAGAACTATGGCTACACCTTC. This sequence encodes CASRTGKENYGYTF.

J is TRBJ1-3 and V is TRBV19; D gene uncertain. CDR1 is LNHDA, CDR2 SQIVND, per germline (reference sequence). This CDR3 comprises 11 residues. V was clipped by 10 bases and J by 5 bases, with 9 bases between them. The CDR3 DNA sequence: TGTGCCACCGGGGTTAGAAACACCATATATTTT. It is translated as CATGVRNTIYF.

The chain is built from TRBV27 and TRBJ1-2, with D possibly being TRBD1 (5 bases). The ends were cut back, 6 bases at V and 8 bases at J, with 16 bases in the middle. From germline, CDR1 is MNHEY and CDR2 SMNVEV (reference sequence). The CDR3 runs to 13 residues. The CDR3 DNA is TGTGCCAGCAGCTGGTCGGGGGTTTGGGGCTACACCTTC. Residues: CASSWSGVWGYTF.

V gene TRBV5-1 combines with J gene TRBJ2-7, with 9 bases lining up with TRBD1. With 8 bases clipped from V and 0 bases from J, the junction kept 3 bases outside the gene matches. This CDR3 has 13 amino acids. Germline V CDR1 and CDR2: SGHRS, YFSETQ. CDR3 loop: CASGTGSSYEQYF. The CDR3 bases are TGCGCCAGTGGGACAGGGTCCTCCTACGAGCAGTACTTC.

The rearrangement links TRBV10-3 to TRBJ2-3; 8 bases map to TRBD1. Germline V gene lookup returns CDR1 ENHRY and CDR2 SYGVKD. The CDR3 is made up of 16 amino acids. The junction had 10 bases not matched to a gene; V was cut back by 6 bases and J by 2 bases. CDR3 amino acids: CAIRPPDRGFTDTQYF. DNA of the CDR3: TGTGCCATCAGGCCCCCAGACAGGGGATTCACAGATACGCAGTATTTT.

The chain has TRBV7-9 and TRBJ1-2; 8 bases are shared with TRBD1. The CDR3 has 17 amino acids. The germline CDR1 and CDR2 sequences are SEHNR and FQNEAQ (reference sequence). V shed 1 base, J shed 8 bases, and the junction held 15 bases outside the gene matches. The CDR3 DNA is TGTGCCAGCAGCTTAGATAGCGTGCCAGGGGGCTCGGAGGGCTACACCTTC. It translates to CASSLDSVPGGSEGYTF.

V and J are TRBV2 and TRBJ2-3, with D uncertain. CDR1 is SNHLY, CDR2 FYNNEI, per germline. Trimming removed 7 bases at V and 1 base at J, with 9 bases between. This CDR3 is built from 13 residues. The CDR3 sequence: CASTRARTDTQYF. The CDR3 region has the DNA TGTGCCAGCACTCGGGCTCGCACAGATACGCAGTATTTT.

For the CDR3, the DNA is TGTGCCAGCAGTGGGGTCGGGGTGACCGGGGAGCTGTTTTTT. Its protein product is CASSGVGVTGELFF. This chain uses TRBV9 with TRBJ2-2, with D perhaps TRBD2 (5 bases). This CDR3 has 14 residues. V dropped 5 bases and J dropped 5 bases, with 13 bases sitting between them. In germline, CDR1 is SGDLS, CDR2 YYNGEE.

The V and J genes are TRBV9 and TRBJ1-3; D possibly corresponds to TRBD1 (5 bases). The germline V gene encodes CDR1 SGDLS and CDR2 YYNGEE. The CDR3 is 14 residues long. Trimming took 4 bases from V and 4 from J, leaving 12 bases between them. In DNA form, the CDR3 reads TGTGCCAGCAGCCCACAGGCATACGGAAACACCATATATTTT. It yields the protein CASSPQAYGNTIYF.

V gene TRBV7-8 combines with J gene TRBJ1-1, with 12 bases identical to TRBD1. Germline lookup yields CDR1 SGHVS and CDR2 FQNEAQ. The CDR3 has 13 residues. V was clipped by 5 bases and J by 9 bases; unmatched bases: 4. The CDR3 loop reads CASSVGTGGKAFF. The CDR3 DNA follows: TGTGCCAGCAGCGTCGGGACAGGGGGCAAAGCTTTCTTT.

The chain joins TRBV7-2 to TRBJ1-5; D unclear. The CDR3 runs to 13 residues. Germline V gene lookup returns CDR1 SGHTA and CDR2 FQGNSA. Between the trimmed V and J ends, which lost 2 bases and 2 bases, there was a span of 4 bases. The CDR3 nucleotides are TGTGCCAGCAGCTTAAGGGGCAATCAGCCCCAGCATTTT. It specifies CASSLRGNQPQHF.

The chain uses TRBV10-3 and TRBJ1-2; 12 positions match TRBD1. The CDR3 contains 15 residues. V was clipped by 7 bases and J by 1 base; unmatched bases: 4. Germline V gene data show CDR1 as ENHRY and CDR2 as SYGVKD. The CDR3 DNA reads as TGTGCCATCACCGGGACAGGGGGCGGTAACTATGGCTACACCTTC. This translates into CAITGTGGGNYGYTF.

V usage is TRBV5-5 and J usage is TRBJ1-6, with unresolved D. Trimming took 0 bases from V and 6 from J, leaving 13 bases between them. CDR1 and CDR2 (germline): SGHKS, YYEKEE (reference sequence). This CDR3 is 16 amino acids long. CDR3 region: CASSLVQARLNSPLHF. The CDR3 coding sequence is TGTGCCAGCAGCTTGGTTCAGGCACGACTTAATTCACCCCTCCACTTT.

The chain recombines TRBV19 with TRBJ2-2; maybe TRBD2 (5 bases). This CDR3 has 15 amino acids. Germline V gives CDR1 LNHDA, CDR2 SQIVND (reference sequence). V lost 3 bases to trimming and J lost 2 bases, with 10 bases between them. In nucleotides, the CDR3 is TGTGCCAGTAGTATCCGACGGACTAACACCGGGGAGCTGTTTTTT. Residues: CASSIRRTNTGELFF.

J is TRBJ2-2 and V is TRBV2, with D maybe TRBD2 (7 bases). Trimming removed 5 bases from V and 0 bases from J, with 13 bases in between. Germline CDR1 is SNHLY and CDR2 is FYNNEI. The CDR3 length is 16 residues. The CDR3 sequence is CASSSPGGSNTGELFF. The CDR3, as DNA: TGTGCCAGCAGTTCCCCGGGGGGCTCGAACACCGGGGAGCTGTTTTTT.

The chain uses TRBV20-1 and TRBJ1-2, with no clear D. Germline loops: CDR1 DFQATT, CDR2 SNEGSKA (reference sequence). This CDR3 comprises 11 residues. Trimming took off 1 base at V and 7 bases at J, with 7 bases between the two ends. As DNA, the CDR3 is TGCAGTGCTAGAGTGGGTTTTGGCTACACCTTC. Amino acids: CSARVGFGYTF.

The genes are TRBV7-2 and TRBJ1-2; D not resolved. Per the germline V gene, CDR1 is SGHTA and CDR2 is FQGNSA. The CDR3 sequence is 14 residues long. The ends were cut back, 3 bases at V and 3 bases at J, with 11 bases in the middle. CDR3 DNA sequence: TGTGCCAGCAGCTTGGAGGGTGTAGACTATGGCTACACCTTC. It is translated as CASSLEGVDYGYTF.

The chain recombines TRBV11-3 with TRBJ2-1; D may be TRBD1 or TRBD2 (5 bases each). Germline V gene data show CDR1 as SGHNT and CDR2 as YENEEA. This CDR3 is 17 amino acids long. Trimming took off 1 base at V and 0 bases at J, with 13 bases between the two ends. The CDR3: CASSLGDGAHSYNEQFF. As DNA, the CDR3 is TGTGCCAGCAGCTTAGGGGACGGGGCGCACTCCTACAATGAGCAGTTCTTC.

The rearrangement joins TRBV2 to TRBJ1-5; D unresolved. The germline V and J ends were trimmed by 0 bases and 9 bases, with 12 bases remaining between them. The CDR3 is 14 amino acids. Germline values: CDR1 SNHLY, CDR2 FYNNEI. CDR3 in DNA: TGTGCCAGCAGTGAAGCCAGGAGCGGACCGCCCCAGCATTTT. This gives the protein CASSEARSGPPQHF.